Listed below are T cell receptor beta chains from one sample, sequenced in a study of neurological immune-mediated disorders. TCRdb processed the 5' RACE reads anew with MiXCR; each CDR3 protein has one entry. The repertoire holds 20,000 to 25,000 distinct CDR3 sequences, with roughly 17% as singletons. Sequenced: CD8+ T cells from blood. All receptors come from a young woman with multiple sclerosis. Each CDR3 is given with its conserved first and last residue. The D gene is left open where the match is weak.

>16|TRBV4-3|TRBJ1-2|-
CASSQDIELRFYGYTF
>14|TRBV7-9|TRBJ2-1|-
CASTYGDFYNEQFF
>17|TRBV7-9|TRBJ2-2|TRBD2
CASSPTGTRPFTGELFF
>18|TRBV13|TRBJ2-6|-
CASSLVASFGSGANVLTF
>15|TRBV24-1|TRBJ2-2|-
CATMSPDGWYGELFF
>18|TRBV7-2|TRBJ1-4|-
CASSLDGVWGGTNEKLFF
>15|TRBV12-3/TRBV12-4|TRBJ2-1|TRBD2
CASSLSGGAYNEQFF
>14|TRBV5-5|TRBJ2-7|TRBD1
CASSLPRDRGEQYF
>12|TRBV18|TRBJ1-1|-
CASSGGGTEAFF
>15|TRBV6-5|TRBJ2-1|TRBD1
CASSYRGTGVDEQFF
>16|TRBV4-3|TRBJ1-6|-
CASSQDWAQRNSPLHF
>16|TRBV2|TRBJ2-1|TRBD1
CASSGNPGQGFNEQFF
>13|TRBV5-1|TRBJ2-6|-
CASSFLGANVLTF
>16|TRBV24-1|TRBJ2-5|-
CATSDPLETTQETQYF
>17|TRBV4-3|TRBJ2-6|TRBD1
CASSQDPGGSGANVLTF
>10|TRBV7-9|TRBJ2-2|-
CASSGGELFF
>10|TRBV10-3|TRBJ1-2|-
CAIMGDGYTF
>16|TRBV5-1|TRBJ1-1|TRBD1
CASSLPQGAGNAEAFF
>13|TRBV6-6|TRBJ2-1|-
CASNPYSYNEQFF
>15|TRBV29-1|TRBJ1-5|-
CSVEFGPKRRQPQHF
>15|TRBV7-2|TRBJ2-5|-
CASTRVLGGQETQYF
>12|TRBV10-2|TRBJ1-1|-
CASSGIGDEAFF
>11|TRBV25-1|TRBJ1-1|-
CASSRGPGAFF
>17|TRBV7-9|TRBJ2-1|TRBD2
CASSFVLGTSGIREQFF
>13|TRBV5-1|TRBJ1-2|-
CASSLVEGYGYTF
>16|TRBV15|TRBJ1-5|-
CATSRGAAPDNQPQHF
>16|TRBV20-1|TRBJ1-2|-
CSARDTRATANYGYTF
>14|TRBV10-1|TRBJ2-3|-
CASSERPYGDTQYF
>17|TRBV9|TRBJ2-1|TRBD2
CASSVFDLAGVENEQFF
>17|TRBV12-3/TRBV12-4|TRBJ2-5|-
CASSLFGEAQGQETQYF
>16|TRBV5-1|TRBJ1-4|-
CASTNFPADSNEKLFF
>14|TRBV10-3|TRBJ2-2|-
CAISDRLDTGELFF
>17|TRBV4-1|TRBJ2-5|-
CASSQDPAAPGAETQYF
>16|TRBV4-2|TRBJ2-5|TRBD2
CASSQEASGGRETQYF
>15|TRBV5-1|TRBJ2-1|-
CASSLEGIADDEQFF
>12|TRBV20-1|TRBJ2-7|-
CSARSGSYEQYF
>16|TRBV12-3/TRBV12-4|TRBJ2-3|-
CASSLSGGTSTDTQYF
>13|TRBV5-1|TRBJ2-3|-
CASSFERTDTQYF
>14|TRBV10-3|TRBJ1-1|TRBD1
CAIGTGGEGTEAFF
>13|TRBV2|TRBJ1-1|-
CASSYSRNTEAFF
>15|TRBV20-1|TRBJ2-7|-
CSARGVLLSSYEQYF
>13|TRBV20-1|TRBJ1-2|TRBD1
CSAKMDRVYGYTF
>16|TRBV28|TRBJ2-3|-
CASRGPRRYPGDTQYF
>11|TRBV10-2|TRBJ2-7|-
CASSEGYGQYF
>14|TRBV5-1|TRBJ2-3|TRBD1
CASSYRQGQDTQYF
>14|TRBV14|TRBJ2-1|TRBD1
CASSLHRTGNEQFF
>12|TRBV3-1|TRBJ2-7|-
CASSPDLGEQYF
>18|TRBV5-1|TRBJ1-2|TRBD1
CASSSAHENRGENYGYTF
>15|TRBV19|TRBJ2-3|-
CASSISLLRTDTQYF